Shown below are 32 T cell receptor beta chains from a single sample sequenced in a study of T cells after posttransplantation cyclophosphamide. Clones were sequenced by immunoSEQ multiplex PCR, and TCRdb holds only the in-frame ones, with some missing. The sample contains 1,500 to 2,000 clones, over 60% of which appear only once. Treatment was busulfan-fludarabine conditioning, a marrow graft, and cyclophosphamide on days +3 and +4. Sequencing used CD4+ T cells sorted from blood, obtained after allogeneic stem cell transplant with posttransplant cyclophosphamide. The receptors come from a female patient aged 55-70 years who received an allogeneic stem cell transplant from a related donor and was CMV-positive. Part of the T cells may come from the graft donor.

The chain couples TRBV9 to TRBJ2-1; 8 nucleotides agree with TRBD1. The trim removed 0 bases at V and 10 bases at J, leaving 12 bases unmatched. CDR1 and CDR2 from the germline V gene are SGDLS and YYNGEE. The CDR3 is 16 residues long. The CDR3 sequence is CASSVGGGTGYREQFF. The CDR3 DNA sequence: TGTGCCAGCAGCGTAGGTGGCGGGACAGGTTATCGGGAGCAGTTCTTC.

This clone was found a few times. V gene TRBV9 combines with J gene TRBJ2-2; tentatively, D is TRBD2 (7 bases). This CDR3 contains 15 residues. Between the trimmed V and J ends, which lost 6 bases and 3 bases, there was a span of 15 bases. Germline V gene lookup returns CDR1 SGDLS and CDR2 YYNGEE. The DNA of the CDR3 is TGTGCCAGCAACCGAAGGGGGGGCGACACCGGGGAGCTGTTTTTT. Translated: CASNRRGGDTGELFF.

The chain has TRBV7-6 and TRBJ1-2; TRBD1 agrees at 11 bases. The CDR3 is 15 amino acids. The junction had 3 bases not matched to a gene; V was cut back by 1 base and J by 5 bases. CDR1 SGHVS and CDR2 FNYEAQ come from the germline V gene. The CDR3 is CASSLGTGGLYGYTF. As DNA, the CDR3 is TGTGCCAGCAGCTTAGGGACAGGGGGCCTTTATGGCTACACCTTC.

With respect to this clone: Other DNA sequences of this sample code for an identical CDR3. The chain combines TRBV30 with TRBJ2-1, with 12 bases that match TRBD2. The ends lost 1 base at V and 6 bases at J; junction bases unmatched: 4. Germline V lookup: CDR1 GTSNPN, CDR2 SVGIG (reference sequence). CDR3 length equals 15 residues. CDR3 amino acids: CAWSGLAGAGNEQFF. For the CDR3, the DNA is TGTGCCTGGAGTGGACTAGCGGGGGCAGGCAATGAGCAGTTCTTC.

The genes are TRBV28 and TRBJ2-3; D gene ambiguous. The CDR3 spans 15 residues. The V gene's germline CDR1 is MDHEN and CDR2 SYDVKM. The V gene lost 1 base and the J gene lost 2 bases, with 10 bases spanning the gap. The CDR3 reads CASSLSGGSTDTQYF. CDR3 nucleotides: TGTGCCAGCAGTTTATCGGGTGGGTCCACAGATACGCAGTATTTT.

Here the CDR3 reads CASSLGGEAQSYF. For the CDR3, the DNA is TGTGCCAGCAGCTTGGGCGGGGAGGCCCAGTCGTACTTC. The chain has TRBV5-5 and TRBJ2-7, with D possibly being TRBD2 (6 bases). The CDR3 has 13 amino acids. Trimming took 0 bases from V and 12 from J, leaving 16 bases between them. The germline gives CDR1 SGHKS, CDR2 YYEKEE (reference sequence).

The genes are TRBV27 and TRBJ2-2; maybe TRBD2 (5 bases). Germline loops: CDR1 MNHEY, CDR2 SMNVEV (reference sequence). V was cut by 5 bases and J by 8 bases, with 18 bases left in between. CDR3 length equals 15 residues. CDR3 region: CASSGRGGRSGELFF. The CDR3 DNA reads as TGTGCCAGCAGTGGCCGGGGTGGTCGGAGTGGGGAGCTGTTTTTT.

The chain links TRBV18 to TRBJ1-1; D unclear. The V and J ends lost 4 bases and 0 bases respectively, with 15 bases between them. The germline V gene has CDR1 KGHSH and CDR2 LQKENI. CDR3 size: 16 residues. DNA of the CDR3: TGTGCCAGCTCACGGGCAGAGCAAATCATGAACACTGAAGCTTTCTTT. Translating gives CASSRAEQIMNTEAFF.

V is TRBV5-4 and J is TRBJ2-7; no definite D call. This CDR3 region has 15 residues. Looked up from germline, CDR1 is SGHNT and CDR2 is YYREEE (reference sequence). V lost 4 bases and J lost 4, with 18 bases in between. CDR3 DNA sequence: TGTGCCAGCAGCCGGAGACTGTTAAACGGTTACGAGCAGTACTTC. Its protein is CASSRRLLNGYEQYF. Looking up the rest from reference TRBV5-4 and TRBJ2-7 gives the full variable domain: ETGVTQSPTHLIKTRGQQVTLRCSSQSGHNTVSWYQQALGQGPQFIFQYYREEENGRGNFPPRFSGLQFPNYSSELNVNALELDDSALYLCASSRRLLNGYEQYFGPGTRLTVT.

This clone has a single count. The chain employs TRBV7-9 and TRBJ2-1; no firm D call. Germline CDR1 SEHNR, CDR2 FQNEAQ (reference sequence). Trimming cost V 2 bases and J 4 bases, with 9 bases left between them. The CDR3 spans 14 residues. The CDR3 loop is CASSLSLLYNEQFF. DNA of the CDR3: TGTGCCAGCAGCTTAAGTCTATTATACAATGAGCAGTTCTTC.

The gene calls are TRBV29-1 and TRBJ1-1; no firm D call. Trimming stripped 3 bases from V and 1 base from J, with 12 bases between. CDR3 length: 14 amino acids. CDR1 SQVTM and CDR2 ANQGSEA come from the germline V gene. The CDR3: CSVDPREENTEAFF. The CDR3 DNA follows: TGCAGCGTTGACCCTCGAGAGGAGAACACTGAAGCTTTCTTT. Full variable domain (rest looked up from reference TRBV29-1 and TRBJ1-1): SAVISQKPSRDICQRGTSLTIQCQVDSQVTMMFWYRQQPGQSLTLIATANQGSEATYESGFVIDKFPISRPNLTFSTLTVSNMSPEDSSIYLCSVDPREENTEAFFGQGTRLTVV.

The chain recombines TRBV19 with TRBJ1-1; 7 bases agree with TRBD1. V lost 6 bases and J lost 4; bases outside the gene matches: 8. This CDR3 comprises 14 residues. The germline V gene encodes CDR1 LNHDA and CDR2 SQIVND (reference sequence). CDR3 bases: TGTGCCAGTAGGATGACAGGGTGGATCACTGAAGCTTTCTTT. It encodes CASRMTGWITEAFF. The full variable domain, with the rest looked up from reference TRBV19 and TRBJ1-1, is DGGITQSPKYLFRKEGQNVTLSCEQNLNHDAMYWYRQDPGQGLRLIYYSQIVNDFQKGDIAEGYSVSREKKESFPLTVTSAQKNPTAFYLCASRMTGWITEAFFGQGTRLTVV.

CDR3 bases: TGTGCCAGCAGCTTAGCCCCTCCACTAGCGGGGGAAGAGACCCAGTACTTC. Translating gives CASSLAPPLAGEETQYF. The chain joins TRBV7-3 to TRBJ2-5; TRBD2 matches 11 bases. With 2 bases clipped from V and 3 bases from J, the junction kept 8 bases outside the gene matches. The germline gives CDR1 SGHTA, CDR2 FQGTGA. This CDR3 comprises 17 residues.

The DNA of the CDR3 is TGTGCCAGCAGCTTAGTAGGAGCGGGAGGGGGAGAGACCCAGTACTTC. Encoded protein: CASSLVGAGGGETQYF. The V call is TRBV7-2, the J call TRBJ2-5; the match to TRBD2 covers 10 bases. Germline V gives CDR1 SGHTA, CDR2 FQGNSA. Trimming took 1 base from V and 4 from J; bases not matched to a gene: 6. The CDR3 has 16 residues.

CDR3 nucleotide sequence: TGCAGCGGCGGAGGGACGGACACCATATATTTT. Translated, it gives CSGGGTDTIYF. This chain connects TRBV29-1 to TRBJ1-3, with a weak D call TRBD1 (5 bases). Germline V CDR1 and CDR2: SQVTM, ANQGSEA. V was shortened by 7 bases and J by 8 bases, with 12 bases between the two germline ends. This CDR3 comprises 11 residues. The full variable domain, its missing parts supplied by reference TRBV29-1 and TRBJ1-3, is SAVISQKPSRDICQRGTSLTIQCQVDSQVTMMFWYRQQPGQSLTLIATANQGSEATYESGFVIDKFPISRPNLTFSTLTVSNMSPEDSSIYLCSGGGTDTIYFGEGSWLTVV.

The rearrangement uses TRBV19 and TRBJ2-3; D may be TRBD2 (6 bases). There are 15 residues in the CDR3. Per the germline V gene, CDR1 is LNHDA and CDR2 is SQIVND (reference sequence). V gave up 2 bases and J gave up 1 base, with 10 bases separating them. The CDR3 DNA reads as TGTGCCAGTAGTATATTCGGGGGTCGCACAGATACGCAGTATTTT. It codes for CASSIFGGRTDTQYF.

This clone has more than one count but fewer than ten. The J gene is TRBJ2-5, the V gene TRBV18; tentative D call: TRBD2 (6 bases). The CDR3 length is 14 residues. Germline V gene sequence: CDR1 KGHSH, CDR2 LQKENI. V shed 3 bases and J shed 1 base, with 9 bases lying between them. In DNA form, the CDR3 reads TGTGCCAGCTCACCCTCGACTAGCCAAGAGACCCAGTACTTC. Its translation is CASSPSTSQETQYF. Full variable domain (remainder filled in from reference TRBV18 and TRBJ2-5): NAGVMQNPRHLVRRRGQEARLRCSPMKGHSHVYWYRQLPEEGLKFMVYLQKENIIDESGMPKERFSAEFPKEGPSILRIQQVVRGDSAAYFCASSPSTSQETQYFGPGTRLLVL.

This clone came up a few times. A much more abundant neighbour one base away suggests this may be a read error. This specimen includes other DNA sequences encoding the same CDR3. This chain connects TRBV28 to TRBJ2-7, with TRBD1 identical over 9 bases. The CDR3 sequence is 14 residues long. Per the germline V gene, CDR1 is MDHEN and CDR2 is SYDVKM. The CDR3 protein is CASSRGQGLHEQYF. CDR3 DNA sequence: TGTGCCAGCAGTCGGGGACAGGGACTCCACGAACAGTACTTC.

This rearrangement joins TRBV7-6 to TRBJ2-1; 7 bases fit TRBD1. CDR3 length: 14 amino acids. J was trimmed by 3 bases and V by 2 bases; bases with no gene match: 1. CDR1 and CDR2 from the germline V gene are SGHVS and FNYEAQ. CDR3 sequence (DNA): TGTGCCAGCAGCTTAAGGGACAGCTACAATGAGCAGTTCTTC. As protein: CASSLRDSYNEQFF.

The gene calls are TRBV19 and TRBJ1-3; a possible D gene is TRBD1 (5 bases). The CDR3 has 14 residues. Germline-derived CDR1 and CDR2 are LNHDA and SQIVND (reference sequence). V lost 8 bases and J lost 3, with 14 bases in between. The DNA of the CDR3 is TGTGCCAGTGCCGGAGGGGTTTATGGAAACACCATATATTTT. This sequence encodes CASAGGVYGNTIYF.

The chain has TRBV7-2 and TRBJ1-6, with 7 bases aligning to TRBD1. The CDR3 totals 17 residues. Germline loops: CDR1 SGHTA, CDR2 FQGNSA. Trimming at V came to 5 bases and at J to 2 bases, leaving 9 bases not matched to a gene. For the CDR3, the DNA is TGTGCCAGCAGCGTAAGACAGGGTGGGACCTATAATTCACCCCTCCACTTT. Translation: CASSVRQGGTYNSPLHF.

This chain uses TRBV2 with TRBJ2-7; possible D gene TRBD2, 5 bases. The V gene lost 5 bases and the J gene lost 5 bases, with 7 bases spanning the gap. The CDR3 is 11 residues long. CDR1 SNHLY and CDR2 FYNNEI come from the germline V gene. CDR3 loop: CASSPRDEQYF. The CDR3 nucleotides are TGTGCCAGCAGTCCGAGGGACGAGCAGTACTTC.

The genes are TRBV6-5 and TRBJ2-7; weak D call: TRBD2 (6 bases). The CDR3 has 13 residues. Between the trimmed V and J ends, which lost 6 bases and 3 bases, there was a span of 12 bases. Per the germline V gene, CDR1 is MNHEY and CDR2 is SVGAGI. CDR3 DNA sequence: TGTGCCAGCAGGTACGGTAGCGGCTACGAGCAGTACTTC. Translating it yields CASRYGSGYEQYF.

V and J are TRBV5-4 and TRBJ1-1, with D hard to call. This CDR3 contains 13 residues. Germline lookup yields CDR1 SGHNT and CDR2 YYREEE (reference sequence). V lost 4 bases, J lost 3 bases, and 10 bases lay in between. CDR3 residues: CASSRGGHTEAFF. The CDR3 region has the DNA TGTGCCAGCAGCCGTGGAGGGCACACTGAAGCTTTCTTT.

This chain links TRBV23-1 with TRBJ2-7; tentatively, D is TRBD1 (6 bases). TRBV23-1 is an ORF for which the function is uncertain. The V gene lost 3 bases and the J gene lost 5 bases, with 14 bases spanning the gap. There are 14 residues in the CDR3. The CDR3 spells CASSQDQGSHEQYF. CDR3 DNA: TGCGCCAGCAGTCAGGACCAGGGGTCCCACGAGCAGTACTTC.

This clone was seen more than once but under ten times. The chain couples TRBV19 to TRBJ2-7; 8 positions agree with TRBD2. Per the germline V gene, CDR1 is LNHDA and CDR2 is SQIVND (reference sequence). With V trimmed by 0 bases and J by 3 bases, 4 bases remained unmatched. This CDR3 is built from 15 residues. CDR3 coding DNA: TGTGCCAGTAGTATAGAGGCGGGGGGCCTCTACGAGCAGTACTTC. Amino acids: CASSIEAGGLYEQYF.

The chain uses TRBV6-5 and TRBJ1-2, with TRBD1 matching over 7 bases. CDR1 MNHEY and CDR2 SVGAGI come from the germline V gene. This CDR3 region has 15 residues. After removal of 5 bases from V and 3 bases from J, the junction contained 9 bases not matched to a gene. CDR3 amino acids: CASSGEGAGDYGYTF. The CDR3 DNA reads as TGTGCCAGCAGTGGCGAGGGGGCCGGGGACTATGGCTACACCTTC.

This clone was counted a single time. The junction does not match germline at one end; this may be a read error. The sample carries other DNA sequences with the same CDR3. V and J are TRBV5-1 and TRBJ2-6, with a possible D match to TRBD1 (5 bases). Germline V gives CDR1 SGHRS, CDR2 YFSETQ. This CDR3 has 15 amino acids. The CDR3 DNA reads as TGCGCCAGCAGCTTGCAGGCTTCTGGGGCCAACGTCTTGACTTTC. Amino acids: CASSLQASGANVLTF.

The V and J genes are TRBV28 and TRBJ2-7, with 9 bases matching TRBD2. Germline assignment: CDR1 MDHEN and CDR2 SYDVKM. The V segment lost 3 bases and the J segment 7 bases; nucleotides outside the gene matches: 7. This CDR3 comprises 14 residues. CDR3 protein: CASSFISGREEQYF. In DNA, the CDR3 is TGTGCCAGCAGTTTTATTAGCGGGAGAGAGGAGCAGTACTTC.

The rearrangement joins TRBV5-1 to TRBJ1-2; tentatively, D is TRBD1 (6 bases). Trimming shortened V by 4 bases and J by 3 bases, and 10 bases separated the two germline ends. The CDR3 is made up of 13 amino acids. CDR1 and CDR2 from the germline V gene are SGHRS and YFSETQ. The CDR3 nucleotides read TGCGCCAGCAGCGACAGGAAGGACTATGGCTACACCTTC. Protein product: CASSDRKDYGYTF.

Here the CDR3 DNA reads TGCGCCAGCAGCTTGGGGAGGATCGGTATGGGCGAGCAGTACTTC. Its translation: CASSLGRIGMGEQYF. The chain joins TRBV5-1 to TRBJ2-7; maybe TRBD2 (5 bases). The V and J ends lost 0 bases and 6 bases respectively, with 16 bases between them. This CDR3 contains 15 residues. Germline V gives CDR1 SGHRS, CDR2 YFSETQ.

This chain links TRBV15 with TRBJ2-7; maybe TRBD1 (5 bases). This CDR3 comprises 12 residues. V lost 4 bases, J lost 6 bases, and 10 bases lay in between. The germline V gene has CDR1 LNHNV and CDR2 YYDKDF (reference sequence). In DNA form, the CDR3 reads TGTGCCACCAGCATCCTAAGGGGCGAGCAGTACTTC. It specifies CATSILRGEQYF.